The source of this T cell receptor beta chain is a study of blood T cell repertoires in COVID-19. Across the study: The study drew acute and convalescent COVID-19 samples from the United States, Italy and Spain. The cDNA or gDNA used as material had been derived from T cells, B-cell-depleted T cells, or PBMCs.

Original analysis: Estimation of nucleated cell counts was performed using reference gene primer amplification. The data were produced by immunoSEQ multiplex PCR, yet TCRdb's version contains in-frame clones alone and is incomplete. D and trimming come from the DNA, and the V and J calls and clone size come from that table. The sample lists about 130,000 clones, over 75% occurring once. Trimming left V 6 bases short and J 9 bases short, with 12 bases between. Germline CDR1 and CDR2: SGHTA and FQGNSA. The CDR3 length is 12 residues. Sample: peripheral blood. The sequence was collected from an older woman with acute or convalescent COVID-19. The chain couples TRBV7-2 to TRBJ1-5; D is unclear. The CDR3 region is CASRGRGWPQHF. The CDR3 DNA reads as TGTGCCAGCAGAGGCAGAGGGTGGCCCCAGCATTTT.